The 32 T cell receptor beta chains below were found in one sample sequenced in a study of OX40 agonist ivuxolimab in advanced cancers. Clones were read by immunoSEQ multiplex PCR, and TCRdb kept only the in-frame ones, dropping some. The sample holds 95,000 to 100,000 clones, less than 95% seen once. The sequencing used CD4+ or CD8+ T cells sorted from blood, collected in a trial of the OX40 agonist ivuxolimab. Receptors were obtained from an adult with an advanced solid tumor such as melanoma, head and neck, liver or kidney cancer.

V usage is TRBV10-3 and J usage is TRBJ1-1; 7 nucleotides align to TRBD1. This CDR3 is 14 amino acids long. The V segment lost 5 bases and the J segment 3 bases; nucleotides outside the gene matches: 6. CDR1 is ENHRY, CDR2 SYGVKD, per germline. The CDR3 protein is CAISYGTEDTEAFF. CDR3 sequence (DNA): TGTGCCATCAGTTACGGGACAGAGGACACTGAAGCTTTCTTT.

V is TRBV6-1 and J is TRBJ2-5, with 7 bases matching TRBD1. V shed 2 bases and J 5 bases; nucleotides not matched to a gene: 8. The germline CDR1 and CDR2 sequences are MNHNS and SASEGT. The length of the CDR3 is 15 residues. The CDR3 loop reads CASSEPGQVGETQYF. For the CDR3, the DNA is TGTGCCAGCAGTGAACCCGGACAGGTGGGGGAGACCCAGTACTTC.

The chain carries TRBV7-2 and TRBJ2-1; D is unresolved. The CDR3 has 15 residues. Germline loops: CDR1 SGHTA, CDR2 FQGNSA. V was clipped by 5 bases and J by 5 bases, with 16 bases between them. DNA of the CDR3: TGTGCCAGCAGCCGTAGTTCGGGTGTCCACAATGAGCAGTTCTTC. This encodes CASSRSSGVHNEQFF.

The chain is built from TRBV4-2 and TRBJ2-1; 12 nucleotides align to TRBD2. Germline V gives CDR1 LGHNA, CDR2 YNFKEQ. The CDR3 totals 18 residues. V dropped 1 base and J dropped 7; count of bases not matched to a gene: 11. Here the CDR3 DNA reads TGTGCCAGCAGCCAAGTAGGGATACTAGCGGGAGGCGGGAATGAGCAGTTCTTC. Amino acids: CASSQVGILAGGGNEQFF.

V gene TRBV19 combines with J gene TRBJ1-2; 7 positions agree with TRBD1. There are 16 residues in the CDR3. The V gene end was trimmed by 3 bases and the J gene end by 0 bases; junction bases not matched to a gene: 7. Per germline, CDR1 LNHDA and CDR2 SQIVND (reference sequence). The DNA of the CDR3 is TGTGCCAGTAGTATTAATGGGGGACAGACTAACTATGGCTACACCTTC. Translating gives CASSINGGQTNYGYTF.

The chain combines TRBV28 with TRBJ1-5; 8 nucleotides line up with TRBD1. Germline CDR1 reads MDHEN; CDR2 reads SYDVKM. V trimming: 3 bases; J trimming: 6 bases; junction bases outside the gene matches: 7. This CDR3 has 15 amino acids. This CDR3 reads CASSLWQGAVQPQHF. The CDR3 DNA follows: TGTGCCAGCAGTTTGTGGCAGGGGGCGGTTCAGCCCCAGCATTTT.

The rearrangement uses TRBV5-1 and TRBJ2-3; unclear D gene. The germline V and J ends were trimmed by 4 bases and 6 bases, with 18 bases remaining between them. This CDR3 spans 15 amino acids. In germline, CDR1 is SGHRS, CDR2 YFSETQ. In DNA form, the CDR3 reads TGCGCCAGCAGCCCCCTGGGCGGCCCGAGGGATACGCAGTATTTT. This encodes CASSPLGGPRDTQYF.

A remark on this clone: Sequence at one end of the junction differs from germline and may be a read error. This chain joins TRBV7-7 and TRBJ2-6; D is undetermined. The germline V gene has CDR1 SSHAT and CDR2 FNYEAQ (reference sequence). This CDR3 spans 16 amino acids. The CDR3 sequence is CASSPGSRSGANVLTF. The CDR3 DNA sequence: TGTGCTAGCAGCCCAGGTTCGAGGTCTGGGGCCAACGTCCTGACTTTC.

The chain has TRBV7-6 and TRBJ1-6, with D possibly being TRBD1 (5 bases). The CDR3 extends over 14 amino acids. The germline V and J ends were trimmed by 1 base and 5 bases, with 6 bases remaining between them. Germline assignment: CDR1 SGHVS and CDR2 FNYEAQ. The CDR3 protein is CASSLVGDNSPLHF. The CDR3 coding sequence is TGTGCCAGCAGCTTAGTGGGGGATAATTCACCCCTCCACTTT.

Only a few counts were recorded for this clone. The genes are TRBV7-3 and TRBJ1-5; TRBD1 agrees at 9 bases. V lost 5 bases, J lost 6 bases, and 14 bases stayed unmatched. CDR1 and CDR2 from the germline V gene are SGHTA and FQGTGA. The CDR3 is made up of 17 amino acids. The CDR3 region has the DNA TGTGCCAGCAGCGTTAAGGGACAGGGTAGTACCGGTCAGCCCCAGCATTTT. This translates into CASSVKGQGSTGQPQHF.

In the case of this clone: One end of the junction fails to match germline, which may point to a read error. The V and J genes are TRBV7-2 and TRBJ2-5, with 8 bases aligning to TRBD2. The CDR3 sequence is 13 residues long. Looked up from germline, CDR1 is SGHTA and CDR2 is FQGNSA. CDR3 loop: CASSLDTGLVINF. For the CDR3, the DNA is TGTGCCAGCAGCTTAGATACGGGACTAGTAATTAACTTC.

V and J are TRBV10-3 and TRBJ2-7; 7 nucleotides line up with TRBD2. The germline V gene encodes CDR1 ENHRY and CDR2 SYGVKD. The CDR3 covers 13 residues. The junction had 7 bases not matched to a gene; V was cut back by 7 bases and J by 4 bases. CDR3: CAITGGSRYEQYF. The CDR3 nucleotides are TGTGCCATCACTGGCGGGAGTAGGTACGAGCAGTACTTC.

The V and J genes are TRBV29-1 and TRBJ2-2, with D uncertain. V gave up 6 bases and J gave up 6 bases, with 14 bases separating them. Per germline, CDR1 SQVTM and CDR2 ANQGSEA. The CDR3 sequence is 13 residues long. CDR3 residues: CSVPLPGAGELFF. The CDR3 DNA is TGCAGCGTCCCCCTGCCTGGGGCCGGGGAGCTGTTTTTT.

The chain has TRBV2 and TRBJ1-5; tentative D call: TRBD1 (6 bases). This CDR3 comprises 14 residues. V was pared by 1 base and J by 6 bases, with 10 bases between. CDR1 and CDR2 (germline): SNHLY, FYNNEI. The CDR3 nucleotides are TGTGCCAGCAGTGAAGTCAGGGGAGGTCAGCCCCAGCATTTT. Protein product: CASSEVRGGQPQHF.

The gene calls are TRBV7-8 and TRBJ2-7, with a tentative D call TRBD1 (5 bases). V lost 8 bases and J 0 bases, leaving 20 bases between the germline ends. The CDR3 loop spans 16 amino acids. Germline CDR1 is SGHVS and CDR2 is FQNEAQ. CDR3 sequence: CASSSWAGPSSYEQYF. The CDR3 DNA follows: TGTGCCAGCTCCTCCTGGGCAGGGCCCAGCTCCTACGAGCAGTACTTC.

V usage is TRBV27 and J usage is TRBJ1-1, with D hard to call. This CDR3 spans 14 amino acids. Per germline, CDR1 MNHEY and CDR2 SMNVEV (reference sequence). Trimming shortened V by 7 bases and J by 5 bases, and 17 bases separated the two germline ends. In DNA, the CDR3 is TGTGCCAGCATCGGAGGGTTCATGGGAACTGAAGCTTTCTTT. It yields the protein CASIGGFMGTEAFF.

The gene calls are TRBV30 and TRBJ1-5, with TRBD1 as a possible D gene (5 bases). Germline lookup yields CDR1 GTSNPN and CDR2 SVGIG (reference sequence). This CDR3 region has 13 residues. Trimming pared 4 bases from V and 7 bases from J, leaving 14 bases between. CDR3 sequence (DNA): TGTGCCTGGACCCGGTCCCGGGGCCAGCCCCAGCATTTT. Protein product: CAWTRSRGQPQHF.

The V and J genes are TRBV2 and TRBJ1-4; 7 bases map to TRBD1. The CDR3 covers 15 residues. CDR1 is SNHLY and CDR2 is FYNNEI in the germline V gene. Trimming at V came to 3 bases and at J to 2 bases, leaving 3 bases not matched to a gene. The chain's CDR3 is CASSEGGQTNEKLFF. CDR3 DNA sequence: TGTGCCAGCAGTGAGGGGGGACAGACTAATGAAAAACTGTTTTTT.

This CDR3 is CASGLVQRGLSSYNEQFF. CDR3 bases: TGTGCTAGTGGTTTGGTCCAACGCGGGTTGAGCTCCTACAATGAGCAGTTCTTC. The gene calls are TRBV12-5 and TRBJ2-1; D perhaps matches TRBD2 (5 bases). The germline V gene encodes CDR1 LGHNT and CDR2 FRNRAP. The V end was cut by 0 bases, the J end by 0 bases, with 15 bases between. The CDR3 runs 18 residues.

This clone came up once. The V gene is TRBV4-3, the J gene TRBJ1-2, with 8 bases aligning to TRBD1. Germline CDR1 is LGHNA and CDR2 is YSLEER. V trimming: 4 bases; J trimming: 1 base; junction bases outside the gene matches: 5. The CDR3 covers 15 residues. The CDR3 DNA sequence: TGCGCCAGCAGCCCGGGGACAGGAGTTAACTATGGCTACACCTTC. Translation gives CASSPGTGVNYGYTF.

The CDR3 spells CASSYGTGGRETQYF. CDR3 nucleotides: TGTGCCAGCAGTTACGGGACAGGGGGCAGGGAGACCCAGTACTTC. This sequence joins TRBV6-6 and TRBJ2-5; TRBD1 matches 12 bases. V lost 2 bases to trimming and J lost 5 bases; unmatched junction nucleotides: 3. The CDR3 runs to 15 residues. Germline lookup yields CDR1 MNHNY and CDR2 SVGAGI (reference sequence).

V is TRBV19 and J is TRBJ2-2, with D perhaps matching TRBD2 (6 bases). The CDR3 is made up of 13 amino acids. V lost 5 bases, J lost 4 bases, and 8 bases lay in between. In germline, CDR1 is LNHDA, CDR2 SQIVND (reference sequence). The CDR3 DNA follows: TGTGCCAGTAGTTGGAGGGCCACCGGGGAGCTGTTTTTT. Translating it yields CASSWRATGELFF.

The V call is TRBV11-2, the J call TRBJ1-1; D gene unclear. The CDR3 has 13 residues. The V end was cut by 1 base, the J end by 1 base, with 4 bases between. Germline V lookup: CDR1 SGHAT, CDR2 FQNNGV. This CDR3 reads CASSLGWNTEAFF. The CDR3 DNA reads as TGTGCCAGCAGCTTAGGCTGGAACACTGAAGCTTTCTTT. The full variable domain, completed using reference TRBV11-2 and TRBJ1-1, is EAGVAQSPRYKIIEKRQSVAFWCNPISGHATLYWYQQILGQGPKLLIQFQNNGVVDDSQLPKDRFSAERLKGVDSTLKIQPAKLEDSAVYLCASSLGWNTEAFFGQGTRLTVV.

CDR3 sequence: CASSFLDGATDTQYF. Written as DNA, the CDR3 is TGCGCCAGCAGCTTCCTAGACGGAGCAACAGATACGCAGTATTTT. The V gene is TRBV5-1, the J gene TRBJ2-3; no definite D call. Trimming removed 2 bases at V and 3 bases at J, with 13 bases between. This CDR3 region has 15 residues. Germline V gene sequence: CDR1 SGHRS, CDR2 YFSETQ.

This rearrangement joins TRBV5-6 to TRBJ2-5, with 8 bases aligning to TRBD2. The trim removed 0 bases at V and 3 bases at J, leaving 4 bases unmatched. In germline, CDR1 is SGHDT, CDR2 YYEEEE. The CDR3 runs to 15 residues. Here the CDR3 DNA reads TGTGCCAGCAGCTTGGTTGGACTAGCAGAAGAGACCCAGTACTTC. This codes for CASSLVGLAEETQYF.

This clone was observed a single time. This chain links TRBV7-3 with TRBJ2-7; TRBD2 aligns across 13 bases. After removal of 4 bases from V and 3 bases from J, the junction contained 3 bases not matched to a gene. This CDR3 is 15 amino acids long. The germline V gene encodes CDR1 SGHTA and CDR2 FQGTGA. The CDR3 DNA reads TGTGCCAGCAGCTCGGGACTAGCGGGGTACTACGAGCAGTACTTC. This gives the protein CASSSGLAGYYEQYF.

This clone was picked up a small number of times. The V and J genes are TRBV30 and TRBJ1-1, with D tentatively TRBD1 (5 bases). The V gene's germline CDR1 is GTSNPN and CDR2 SVGIG (reference sequence). The V end was cut by 4 bases, the J end by 4 bases, with 13 bases between. This CDR3 has 13 residues. The CDR3 coding sequence is TGTGCCTGGAAAGGGGTGTCCCCCACTGAAGCTTTCTTT. Its translation is CAWKGVSPTEAFF. Full variable domain (missing parts from reference TRBV30 and TRBJ1-1): SQTIHQWPATLVQPVGSPLSLECTVEGTSNPNLYWYRQAAGRGLQLLFYSVGIGQISSEVPQNLSASRPQDRQFILSSKKLLLSDSGFYLCAWKGVSPTEAFFGQGTRLTVV.

The chain couples TRBV4-3 to TRBJ2-1; 8 bases are a match to TRBD2. The CDR3 covers 16 residues. The germline V gene encodes CDR1 LGHNA and CDR2 YSLEER. V gave up 0 bases and J gave up 8 bases; unmatched junction bases: 9. CDR3 DNA: TGCGCCAGCAGCCAAGATGGGACTAGAAGGTCTCATGAGCAGTTCTTC. Encoded protein: CASSQDGTRRSHEQFF.

The rearrangement links TRBV7-2 to TRBJ2-2, with 9 positions matching TRBD2. The CDR3 covers 16 residues. V shed 6 bases and J 4 bases; nucleotides not matched to a gene: 9. The germline V gene encodes CDR1 SGHTA and CDR2 FQGNSA. The CDR3 nucleotides read TGTGCCAGCAGAGCGACCGGGACTAGCATCACCGGGGAGCTGTTTTTT. It codes for CASRATGTSITGELFF.

The rearrangement links TRBV7-2 to TRBJ2-1, with 9 bases fitting TRBD2. This CDR3 has 15 residues. With 6 bases clipped from V and 6 bases from J, the junction kept 9 bases outside the gene matches. CDR1 and CDR2 from the germline V gene are SGHTA and FQGNSA. CDR3 bases: TGTGCCAGCAGTAATGTGGGACTAGCTTTCAATGAGCAGTTCTTC. Amino acid sequence: CASSNVGLAFNEQFF.

The table lists this clone with a count of one. The V and J genes are TRBV6-5 and TRBJ1-1; weak D call: TRBD1 (5 bases). Trimming took off 7 bases at V and 1 base at J, with 16 bases between the two ends. Germline V gene sequence: CDR1 MNHEY, CDR2 SVGAGI. This CDR3 has 15 residues. The DNA of the CDR3 is TGTGCCAGCACCCAAATCCGCAGGGAGAACACTGAAGCTTTCTTT. Its translation: CASTQIRRENTEAFF.

V gene TRBV7-9 combines with J gene TRBJ2-3, with TRBD2 matching 8 bases. The CDR3 has 17 amino acids. Germline lookup yields CDR1 SEHNR and CDR2 FQNEAQ (reference sequence). The V segment lost 1 base and the J segment 1 base; nucleotides outside the gene matches: 7. The CDR3 protein is CASSLGSETSGTDTQYF. The CDR3 bases are TGTGCCAGCAGCTTAGGGTCTGAGACTAGCGGCACAGATACGCAGTATTTT.